The entry that follows covers one T cell receptor beta chain sequence. Its matching antigen is unknown. These data are taken from a study of T cell responses to AZD1222 COVID-19 vaccine. Overall study findings and caveats: Spike-specific TCR depth and breadth grew after two AZD1222 doses. At baseline, just five to seven AZD1222 recipients tested seropositive. In a largely white British group with more females than males, clonal diversity was possibly underestimated.

With 6 bases clipped from V and 2 bases from J, the junction kept 13 bases outside the gene matches. CDR3 length: 17 amino acids. The V gene's germline CDR1 is ENHRY and CDR2 SYGVKD. Method: immunoSEQ multiplex PCR; TCRdb's copy keeps in-frame clones and lacks some. Of about 160,000 clones listed, 85% to 95% are singletons. The V and J genes are TRBV10-3 and TRBJ1-3, with 7 bases fitting TRBD1. This clonotype was sampled from an adult in good health. Material: peripheral blood, obtained on day 0 of AZD1222 vaccination. The CDR3 nucleotides are TGTGCCATCAGCTCCGGTACAGGGGTAGTTGCTGGAAACACCATATATTTT. Residues: CAISSGTGVVAGNTIYF.